This is a list of T cell receptor beta chains from one sample in a study of shared clonotypes between healthy human individuals. Method: immunoSEQ multiplex PCR; TCRdb's copy keeps in-frame clones and lacks some. The sample comprises 500,000 or so clones, roughly 95% of which are singletons, and about 0.06% rests with the top ten. Specimen: naive CD4+ T cells sorted from blood. These TCRs come from a woman between 25 and 40 years old in good health. The CDR3 runs from the conserved cysteine through the conserved F or W. D genes are given only for firm matches. Not every row has a clone size; where given, it reads once, few, many or a size class.

clone_size: once
v_call: TRBV2
j_call: TRBJ2-6
d_call: NA
cdr3_aa: CASSGEGLGSGANVLTF
cdr3_nt: TGTGCCAGCAGTGGTGAGGGGTTGGGCTCTGGGGCCAACGTCCTGACTTTC

clone_size: NA
v_call: TRBV7-7
j_call: TRBJ2-5
d_call: NA
cdr3_aa: CASSLIQGETQYF
cdr3_nt: TGTGCCAGCAGCTTAATACAAGGAGAGACCCAGTACTTC

clone_size: once
v_call: TRBV5-1
j_call: TRBJ2-1
d_call: NA
cdr3_aa: CASSPQGSYNEQFF
cdr3_nt: TGCGCCAGCAGCCCCCAGGGCTCCTACAATGAGCAGTTCTTC

clone_size: NA
v_call: TRBV28
j_call: TRBJ2-5
d_call: NA
cdr3_aa: CASSPSSYQETQYF
cdr3_nt: TGTGCCAGCAGTCCCTCCTCTTACCAAGAGACCCAGTACTTC

clone_size: NA
v_call: TRBV5-5
j_call: TRBJ2-6
d_call: NA
cdr3_aa: CASRLDLSGANVLTF
cdr3_nt: TGTGCCAGCAGACTCGACCTCTCTGGGGCCAACGTCCTGACTTTC

clone_size: NA
v_call: TRBV2
j_call: TRBJ1-2
d_call: NA
cdr3_aa: CASNRDANYGYTF
cdr3_nt: TGTGCCAGCAACCGGGACGCCAACTATGGCTACACCTTC

clone_size: NA
v_call: TRBV27
j_call: TRBJ1-1
d_call: NA
cdr3_aa: CASSLQTTGTEAFF
cdr3_nt: TGTGCCAGCAGTTTACAAACAACGGGCACTGAAGCTTTCTTT

clone_size: once
v_call: TRBV13
j_call: TRBJ2-5
d_call: TRBD1
cdr3_aa: CASSGRQGVAYRETQYF
cdr3_nt: TGTGCCAGCAGCGGCCGACAGGGGGTTGCTTATCGAGAGACCCAGTACTTC

clone_size: NA
v_call: TRBV7-6
j_call: TRBJ2-7
d_call: TRBD1
cdr3_aa: CASSPRQGSYEQYF
cdr3_nt: TGTGCCAGCAGCCCCCGACAGGGGAGCTACGAGCAGTACTTC

clone_size: NA
v_call: TRBV15
j_call: TRBJ2-3
d_call: TRBD2
cdr3_aa: CATSRVGGRDTQYF
cdr3_nt: TGTGCCACCAGCAGAGTGGGGGGGAGGGATACGCAGTATTTT

clone_size: NA
v_call: TRBV5-1
j_call: TRBJ2-5
d_call: TRBD1
cdr3_aa: CASSPRSGQLQETQYF
cdr3_nt: TGCGCCAGCAGCCCCAGGTCGGGACAGCTCCAAGAGACCCAGTACTTC

clone_size: NA
v_call: TRBV27
j_call: TRBJ1-1
d_call: NA
cdr3_aa: CASSLFPGKANTEAFF
cdr3_nt: TGTGCCAGCAGTTTATTCCCAGGGAAAGCGAACACTGAAGCTTTCTTT

clone_size: NA
v_call: TRBV28
j_call: TRBJ1-2
d_call: TRBD1
cdr3_aa: CASSTDRGRGDYGYTF
cdr3_nt: TGTGCCAGCAGTACGGACAGGGGGCGCGGGGACTATGGCTACACCTTC

clone_size: NA
v_call: TRBV6-5
j_call: TRBJ2-3
d_call: NA
cdr3_aa: CASTRGTPGNTQYF
cdr3_nt: TGTGCCAGCACCCGGGGGACACCGGGGAATACGCAGTATTTT

clone_size: NA
v_call: TRBV6-5
j_call: TRBJ2-7
d_call: NA
cdr3_aa: CASSYSQGWTYEQYF
cdr3_nt: TGTGCCAGCAGTTACTCGCAGGGGTGGACCTACGAGCAGTACTTC

clone_size: NA
v_call: TRBV11-2
j_call: TRBJ2-7
d_call: NA
cdr3_aa: CASSPRTFYEQYF
cdr3_nt: TGTGCCAGCAGCCCCCGGACATTCTACGAGCAGTACTTC

clone_size: NA
v_call: TRBV28
j_call: TRBJ2-1
d_call: NA
cdr3_aa: CASSSLVPKAWRGYNEQFF
cdr3_nt: TGTGCCAGCAGTTCCCTAGTACCTAAGGCCTGGAGAGGCTACAATGAGCAGTTCTTC

clone_size: NA
v_call: TRBV11-2
j_call: TRBJ2-7
d_call: TRBD1
cdr3_aa: CASSLVAFGTGGYEQYF
cdr3_nt: TGTGCCAGCAGCTTAGTAGCTTTTGGGACAGGGGGGTACGAGCAGTACTTC

clone_size: NA
v_call: TRBV7-9
j_call: TRBJ1-5
d_call: NA
cdr3_aa: CASSLFGEATSQPQHF
cdr3_nt: TGTGCCAGCAGCTTATTCGGGGAAGCGACGAGTCAGCCCCAGCATTTT

clone_size: NA
v_call: TRBV10-3
j_call: TRBJ2-7
d_call: TRBD2
cdr3_aa: CAISARDPSAGGAYEQYF
cdr3_nt: TGTGCCATCAGTGCAAGAGACCCTAGCGCGGGAGGCGCCTACGAGCAGTACTTC

clone_size: NA
v_call: TRBV7-9
j_call: TRBJ2-2
d_call: TRBD1
cdr3_aa: CASSGPQGAGELFF
cdr3_nt: TGTGCCAGCAGCGGACCCCAGGGGGCCGGGGAGCTGTTTTTT

clone_size: NA
v_call: TRBV19
j_call: TRBJ1-5
d_call: NA
cdr3_aa: CASSIGSVGNQPQHF
cdr3_nt: TGTGCCAGTAGTATAGGGTCGGTAGGCAATCAGCCCCAGCATTTT

clone_size: NA
v_call: TRBV15
j_call: TRBJ2-5
d_call: NA
cdr3_aa: CATSRAGSLETQYF
cdr3_nt: TGTGCCACCAGCAGAGCAGGGAGTTTGGAGACCCAGTACTTC

clone_size: NA
v_call: TRBV19
j_call: TRBJ1-2
d_call: NA
cdr3_aa: CASSIRGSGYTF
cdr3_nt: TGTGCCAGTAGTATAAGGGGTTCTGGCTACACCTTC

clone_size: NA
v_call: TRBV27
j_call: TRBJ2-2
d_call: NA
cdr3_aa: CASSFPRGHGVGELFF
cdr3_nt: TGTGCCAGCAGTTTTCCCCGCGGACACGGGGTCGGGGAGCTGTTTTTT